The clone carrying this TCR beta chain was seen repeatedly, ten times or more. The antigen remains unidentified. The data originate from a study of molecular identifiers for immune sequencing clone quantification. After removal of 5 bases from V and 5 bases from J, the junction contained 5 bases not matched to a gene. The CDR3 totals 15 residues. Naive CD8 T cells, phenotype CD8+CD4-CCR7+CD45RA+, were sorted. With listed TCR primers and previously described methods, bulk TCR libraries were prepared. TCRdb re-called the PCR reads with MiXCR, one entry per CDR3 protein. The sample records around 460,000 distinct CDR3 sequences, about a fifth being singletons. Study findings and constraints: In naive cells, under 1% of molecules belonged to clones above 20 RNA copies, against over 99% in effector cells. Spiked Jurkat TCR RNA equal to one cell could reportedly be picked out among 940,000 or so naive cells.

The V gene is TRBV12-3 or TRBV12-4, the J gene TRBJ1-5, with 11 bases fitting TRBD1. The sequenced material came from naive CD8+ T cells from blood, with Jurkat cell RNA spiked in. Subset noted: FACS-sorted CD8+CD4-CCR7+CD45RA+ naive T cells. This sequence was found in a human donor in good health. Some libraries in this study had Jurkat cell RNA spiked in. The CDR3 nucleotides are TGTGCCAGCAGTGGACAGGGGGCCCGTGATCAGCCCCAGCATTTT. It codes for CASSGQGARDQPQHF.